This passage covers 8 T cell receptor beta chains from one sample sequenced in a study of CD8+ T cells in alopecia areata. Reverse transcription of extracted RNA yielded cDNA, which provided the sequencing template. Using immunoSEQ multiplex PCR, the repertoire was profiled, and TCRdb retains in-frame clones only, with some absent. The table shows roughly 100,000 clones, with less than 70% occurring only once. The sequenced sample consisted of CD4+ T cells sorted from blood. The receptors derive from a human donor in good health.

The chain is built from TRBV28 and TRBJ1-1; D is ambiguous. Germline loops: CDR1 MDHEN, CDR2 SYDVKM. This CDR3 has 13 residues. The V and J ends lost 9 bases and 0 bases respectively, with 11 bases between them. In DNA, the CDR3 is TGTGCCAGTATCAATTACATGAACACTGAAGCTTTCTTT. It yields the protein CASINYMNTEAFF.

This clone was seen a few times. The CDR3 nucleotides read TGTGCCAGCATAGGCAGGAATGAAGCTTTCTTT. The encoded protein is CASIGRNEAFF. The J gene is TRBJ1-1, the V gene TRBV27, with D unclear. Germline V gives CDR1 MNHEY, CDR2 SMNVEV (reference sequence). The CDR3 is 11 amino acids. V dropped 7 bases and J dropped 7 bases, with 10 bases sitting between them.

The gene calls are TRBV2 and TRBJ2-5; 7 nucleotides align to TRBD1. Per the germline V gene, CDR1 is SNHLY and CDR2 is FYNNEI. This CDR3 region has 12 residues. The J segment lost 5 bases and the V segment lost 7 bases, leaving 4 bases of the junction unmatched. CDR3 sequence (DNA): TGTGCCAGCACTGGGACAGCCGAGACCCAGTACTTC. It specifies CASTGTAETQYF. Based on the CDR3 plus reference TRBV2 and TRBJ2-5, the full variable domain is EPEVTQTPSHQVTQMGQEVILRCVPISNHLYFYWYRQILGQKVEFLVSFYNNEISEKSEIFDDQFSVERPDGSNFTLKIRSTKLEDSAMYFCASTGTAETQYFGPGTRLLVL.

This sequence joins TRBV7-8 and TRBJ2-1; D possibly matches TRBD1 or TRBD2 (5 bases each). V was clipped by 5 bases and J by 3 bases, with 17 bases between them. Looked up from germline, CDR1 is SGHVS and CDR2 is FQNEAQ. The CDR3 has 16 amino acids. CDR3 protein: CASSRAGATHYNEQFF. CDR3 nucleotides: TGTGCCAGCAGCCGCGCCGGGGCGACCCACTACAATGAGCAGTTCTTC.

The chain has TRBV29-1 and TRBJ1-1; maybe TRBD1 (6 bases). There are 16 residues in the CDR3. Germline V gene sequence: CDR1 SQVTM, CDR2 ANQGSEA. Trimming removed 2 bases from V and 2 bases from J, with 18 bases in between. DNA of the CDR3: TGCAGCGTTGAACCTCGGACAGCTTGGAGAAACACTGAAGCTTTCTTT. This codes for CSVEPRTAWRNTEAFF.

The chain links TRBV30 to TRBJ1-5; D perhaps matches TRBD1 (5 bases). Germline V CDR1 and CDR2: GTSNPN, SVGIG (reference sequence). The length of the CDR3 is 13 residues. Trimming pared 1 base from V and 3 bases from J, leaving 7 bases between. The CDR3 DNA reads TGTGCCTGGAGTGCGACAGACAATCAGCCCCAGCATTTT. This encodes CAWSATDNQPQHF.

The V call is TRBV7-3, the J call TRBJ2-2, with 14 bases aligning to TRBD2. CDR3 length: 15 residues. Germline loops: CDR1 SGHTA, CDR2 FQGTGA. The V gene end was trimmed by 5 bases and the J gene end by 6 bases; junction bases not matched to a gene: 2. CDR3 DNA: TGTGCCAGCAGCCAGGGACTAGCGGGGGCCGGGGAGCTGTTTTTT. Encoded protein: CASSQGLAGAGELFF.

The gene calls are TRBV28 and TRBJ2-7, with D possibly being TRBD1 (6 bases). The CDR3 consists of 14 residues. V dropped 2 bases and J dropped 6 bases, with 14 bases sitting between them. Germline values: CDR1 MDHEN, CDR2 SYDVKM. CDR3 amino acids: CASSLTGLAGEQYF. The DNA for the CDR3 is TGTGCCAGCAGTTTAACAGGGCTGGCTGGCGAGCAGTACTTC.